This passage covers 23 T cell receptor beta chains from one sample sequenced in a study of shared clonotypes between healthy human individuals. Assay used: immunoSEQ multiplex PCR; TCRdb lists only in-frame clones, some missing. The table lists 2 million to 2.5 million clones, 85% to 95% of them singletons, with 0.37% in the top ten. Material for sequencing was naive CD4+ T cells from PBMCs. Subset of the sample: CD45RA+ positively selected. The receptors here all came from a man younger than 30 in good health. Some clones in this sample may be carry-over from other donors' samples.

This sequence joins TRBV5-1 and TRBJ2-7; D might be TRBD1 (6 bases). CDR1 and CDR2 (germline): SGHRS, YFSETQ. The ends were cut back, 4 bases at V and 0 bases at J, with 11 bases in the middle. CDR3 length equals 14 residues. In nucleotides, the CDR3 is TGCGCCAGCAGCCGGACAGAAGGCTCCTACGAGCAGTACTTC. Translating it yields CASSRTEGSYEQYF.

The CDR3 bases are TGTGCCAGCAGTTACCACGGACAGGCCTCCTACGAGCAGTACTTC. Protein: CASSYHGQASYEQYF. This chain connects TRBV27 to TRBJ2-7, with 7 bases identical to TRBD1. Germline CDR1 and CDR2: MNHEY and SMNVEV (reference sequence). Trimming cost V 4 bases and J 0 bases; bases outside gene matches: 6. This CDR3 contains 15 residues.

Worth noting for this clone: A junction boundary mismatches the germline segment, possibly from a read error. The chain couples TRBV28 to TRBJ2-1; no firm D call. CDR1 and CDR2 (germline): MDHEN, SYDVKM. This CDR3 comprises 15 residues. CDR3 in amino acids: CASSLSWASRNEQFF. The DNA for the CDR3 is TGTGCCAGCAGCTTATCGTGGGCGTCGCGGAATGAGCAGTTCTTC. The entire variable domain, with the rest obtained from reference TRBV28 and TRBJ2-1, is as follows: DVKVTQSSRYLVKRTGEKVFLECVQDMDHENMFWYRQDPGLGLRLIYFSYDVKMKEKGDIPEGYSVSREKKERFSLILESASTNQTSMYLCASSLSWASRNEQFFGPGTRLTVL.

The J gene is TRBJ2-2, the V gene TRBV7-2; D may be TRBD1 (6 bases). In germline, CDR1 is SGHTA, CDR2 FQGNSA. Trimming left V 5 bases short and J 6 bases short, with 16 bases between. The CDR3 is 15 amino acids. The CDR3 reads CASSRDRLPAGELFF. CDR3 sequence (DNA): TGTGCCAGCAGCCGCGACAGGCTACCGGCCGGGGAGCTGTTTTTT.

This clone was counted a single time. The chain recombines TRBV5-6 with TRBJ1-1; D is uncertain. V was trimmed by 1 base and J by 5 bases, leaving 12 bases between them. Germline V gene lookup returns CDR1 SGHDT and CDR2 YYEEEE. CDR3 size: 14 residues. The CDR3, as DNA: TGTGCCAGCAGCTTGAGGGCAGGAGGTACTGAAGCTTTCTTT. Protein product: CASSLRAGGTEAFF.

This clone is a singleton in its sample. The CDR3 region is CASSLSGTGLTNEKLFF. DNA for the CDR3: TGTGCCAGCAGTTTAAGTGGGACAGGTTTAACTAATGAAAAACTGTTTTTT. The chain recombines TRBV27 with TRBJ1-4, with 8 bases fitting TRBD1. CDR1 and CDR2 (germline): MNHEY, SMNVEV (reference sequence). CDR3 length: 17 residues. V was clipped by 2 bases and J by 1 base; unmatched bases: 6.

This clone was detected only once. This chain links TRBV7-9 with TRBJ2-6; no definite D call. The CDR3 runs to 14 residues. Germline V gene data show CDR1 as SEHNR and CDR2 as FQNEAQ (reference sequence). V gave up 4 bases and J gave up 2 bases, with 6 bases separating them. DNA for the CDR3: TGTGCCAGCAGCTCTTCTGCTGGGGCCAACGTCCTGACTTTC. As protein: CASSSSAGANVLTF.

The V and J genes are TRBV18 and TRBJ2-5, with a tentative D call TRBD2 (6 bases). Trimming cost V 1 base and J 4 bases, with 16 bases left between them. Germline CDR1 reads KGHSH; CDR2 reads LQKENI. The CDR3 has 16 amino acids. CDR3 loop: CASSPLAGQNSETQYF. The DNA of the CDR3 is TGTGCCAGCTCACCACTGGCGGGGCAAAACTCAGAGACCCAGTACTTC.

The chain carries TRBV5-1 and TRBJ1-1; D not certain. V gave up 0 bases and J gave up 10 bases, with 13 bases separating them. CDR1 is SGHRS and CDR2 is YFSETQ in the germline V gene. CDR3 length: 13 amino acids. The CDR3 DNA follows: TGCGCCAGCAGCTTGGGTCCCGCGGTGGGAGCTTTCTTT. Translated: CASSLGPAVGAFF.

V usage is TRBV5-4 and J usage is TRBJ2-7; the match to TRBD2 covers 7 bases. Trimming at V came to 3 bases and at J to 4 bases, leaving 10 bases not matched to a gene. CDR3 length: 15 residues. The V gene's germline CDR1 is SGHNT and CDR2 YYREEE (reference sequence). The CDR3 reads CASSSSGGSGYEQYF. CDR3 DNA sequence: TGTGCCAGCAGCTCCTCCGGCGGGAGCGGGTACGAGCAGTACTTC.

With respect to this clone: Different DNA sequences within this sample yield the same CDR3. The rearrangement uses TRBV9 and TRBJ1-3; D remains unclear. The CDR3 runs 14 residues. V gave up 0 bases and J gave up 7 bases, with 11 bases separating them. Germline assignment: CDR1 SGDLS and CDR2 YYNGEE. CDR3 sequence reads: CASSVGASGNTIYF. The CDR3 region has the DNA TGTGCCAGCAGCGTAGGGGCATCCGGGAACACCATATATTTT.

This clone appeared once. The V and J genes are TRBV27 and TRBJ2-3; 9 bases match TRBD2. There are 20 residues in the CDR3. The V gene's germline CDR1 is MNHEY and CDR2 SMNVEV (reference sequence). V gave up 4 bases and J gave up 2 bases; unmatched junction bases: 19. The DNA for the CDR3 is TGTGCCAGCAGTTCATCAAGGGCTAGCGGGACACCCCAATTCACAGATACGCAGTATTTT. Residues: CASSSSRASGTPQFTDTQYF.

This clone was counted once. Other nucleotide sequences in the sample specify the same CDR3. The V call is TRBV15, the J call TRBJ2-5, with 7 bases aligning to TRBD1. CDR1 LNHNV and CDR2 YYDKDF come from the germline V gene (reference sequence). This CDR3 spans 15 amino acids. V shed 0 bases, J shed 1 base, and the junction held 2 bases outside the gene matches. CDR3 DNA sequence: TGTGCCACCAGCAGAGATCGGACAGGCCAAGAGACCCAGTACTTC. The encoded protein is CATSRDRTGQETQYF.

There are a few counts of this clone. Other DNA sequences in this specimen translate into the identical CDR3. The J gene is TRBJ1-4, the V gene TRBV16; no clear D gene. CDR1 and CDR2 (germline): KGHSY, FQNENV. The V end lost 0 bases, the J end lost 8 bases, and 4 bases lay between the germline ends. The CDR3 length is 12 residues. The DNA of the CDR3 is TGTGCCAGCAGCCAATCAGGGGAAAAACTGTTTTTT. Translated: CASSQSGEKLFF. Filled out from reference TRBV16 and TRBJ1-4, the complete variable domain reads GEEVAQTPKHLVRGEGQKAKLYCAPIKGHSYVFWYQQVLKNEFKFLISFQNENVFDETGMPKERFSAKCLPNSPCSLEIQATKLEDSAVYFCASSQSGEKLFFGSGTQLSVL.

The chain links TRBV5-1 to TRBJ1-2; D is unclear. Trimming took 0 bases from V and 6 from J, leaving 12 bases between them. The CDR3 length is 14 residues. Germline CDR1 reads SGHRS; CDR2 reads YFSETQ. The CDR3 bases are TGCGCCAGCAGCTTGGGTCTCCGAGGCAATGGCTACACCTTC. Translation: CASSLGLRGNGYTF.

J is TRBJ2-7 and V is TRBV10-3; D is ambiguous. V lost 2 bases to trimming and J lost 4 bases, with 12 bases between them. The CDR3 is made up of 14 amino acids. Germline V gene sequence: CDR1 ENHRY, CDR2 SYGVKD. CDR3 amino acids: CAISELPLQYEQYF. Written as DNA, the CDR3 is TGTGCCATCAGTGAGCTCCCCCTCCAATACGAGCAGTACTTC.

This chain joins TRBV19 and TRBJ2-7, with D possibly matching TRBD2 (5 bases). Looked up from germline, CDR1 is LNHDA and CDR2 is SQIVND (reference sequence). Trimming removed 2 bases at V and 3 bases at J, with 14 bases between. The length of the CDR3 is 15 residues. Here the CDR3 DNA reads TGTGCCAGTAGTATATTTGGCAGCGGAGTCTACGAGCAGTACTTC. Protein product: CASSIFGSGVYEQYF.

This clone was recorded once. V is TRBV19 and J is TRBJ1-4; possibly TRBD1 for D (5 bases). CDR1 is LNHDA and CDR2 is SQIVND in the germline V gene (reference sequence). V was clipped by 6 bases and J by 8 bases, with 22 bases between them. CDR3 length equals 16 residues. CDR3 sequence reads: CASSRNQGLRGEKLFF. Written as DNA, the CDR3 is TGTGCCAGTAGCCGGAACCAGGGACTACGGGGGGAAAAACTGTTTTTT.

This clone was found a few times. The chain links TRBV30 to TRBJ1-1; the D is unclear. V lost 0 bases and J 0 bases, leaving 5 bases between the germline ends. Per germline, CDR1 GTSNPN and CDR2 SVGIG (reference sequence). The CDR3 covers 13 residues. DNA of the CDR3: TGTGCCTGGAGTGTTTCTCTGAACACTGAAGCTTTCTTT. Its protein product is CAWSVSLNTEAFF.

Remarks on this clone: Additional DNA sequences in this sample encode the identical CDR3. J is TRBJ2-2 and V is TRBV5-1, with a tentative D call TRBD1 (5 bases). Germline V gene sequence: CDR1 SGHRS, CDR2 YFSETQ. V was cut by 0 bases and J by 6 bases, with 15 bases left in between. CDR3 length: 16 amino acids. In DNA form, the CDR3 reads TGCGCCAGCAGCTTGGCGGGCCAGGGTACGTCCGGGGAGCTGTTTTTT. Translated: CASSLAGQGTSGELFF.

V is TRBV28 and J is TRBJ2-4; 9 bases align to TRBD1. With 1 base clipped from V and 1 base from J, the junction kept 2 bases outside the gene matches. The CDR3 extends over 16 amino acids. Germline assignment: CDR1 MDHEN and CDR2 SYDVKM. This CDR3 is CASSLLGTGAKNIQYF. The CDR3 DNA reads as TGTGCCAGCAGTTTATTAGGGACAGGGGCCAAAAACATTCAGTACTTC.

V usage is TRBV7-3 and J usage is TRBJ2-7, with 8 bases aligning to TRBD1. This CDR3 comprises 15 residues. Germline loops: CDR1 SGHTA, CDR2 FQGTGA. Germline trimming cut 3 bases from V and 3 bases from J; bases unmatched to any gene: 7. CDR3 amino acids: CASSFRGQGDYEQYF. CDR3 DNA: TGTGCCAGCAGCTTCCGAGGACAGGGCGACTACGAGCAGTACTTC.

This CDR3 reads CASSFGGLGAFF. The CDR3 DNA reads TGCGCCAGCAGCTTTGGGGGGCTCGGCGCTTTCTTT. The rearrangement joins TRBV5-1 to TRBJ1-1, with D possibly TRBD1 on 6 matching bases. V lost 2 bases, J lost 11 bases, and 13 bases lay in between. This CDR3 is 12 amino acids long. The germline CDR1 and CDR2 sequences are SGHRS and YFSETQ.